This T cell receptor (beta chain) was recovered during a study of shared clonotypes between healthy human individuals. The overall study: Serving as donors were a couple of women and three men, whose ages spanned 18 to 49.

Findings of the study overall: Clonotype sharing among donors was expected to depend on sequencing depth. Blood was the sole source, and tissue repertoires probably differ.

Measured with immunoSEQ multiplex PCR; TCRdb has only the in-frame clones, and not every one. This table holds about 1.5 million clones, approximately 98% found once. As to this clone: Its cognate antigen is unknown.

The sample was naive CD4+ T cells sorted from blood. Subset: CD45RA+ positively selected. The sequence was obtained from a young man in good health.

The CDR3 DNA is TGTGCCAGCAGCTTAGAGGGCAACTATGGCTACACCTTC. Translation gives CASSLEGNYGYTF. The chain employs TRBV7-2 and TRBJ1-2; D not certain. There are 13 residues in the CDR3. Germline CDR1 is SGHTA and CDR2 is FQGNSA. V was shortened by 1 base and J by 2 bases, with 5 bases between the two germline ends.